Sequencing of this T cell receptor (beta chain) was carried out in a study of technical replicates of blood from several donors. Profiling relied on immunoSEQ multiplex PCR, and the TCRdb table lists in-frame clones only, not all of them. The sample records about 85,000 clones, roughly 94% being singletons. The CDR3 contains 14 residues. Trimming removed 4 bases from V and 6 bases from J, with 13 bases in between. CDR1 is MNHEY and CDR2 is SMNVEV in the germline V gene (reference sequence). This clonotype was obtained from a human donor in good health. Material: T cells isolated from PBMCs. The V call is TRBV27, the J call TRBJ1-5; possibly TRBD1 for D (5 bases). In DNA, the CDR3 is TGTGCCAGCAGTTCCCCGGGGGGAGGTCAGCCCCAGCATTTT. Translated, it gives CASSSPGGGQPQHF.